These 3 T cell receptor beta chains were sequenced from one sample in a study of T-cell reconstitution after alpha-beta-depleted transplantation in children (dated by TCRdb to the mid-2010s). The library was obtained by PCR. Sequencing relied on an Illumina HiSeq 2500. To normalize quantification of the TCRbeta repertoire, the TCR libraries were built with molecular barcoding that relied on unique molecular identifiers. TCRdb took the public reads, trimmed them with fastp at Q25, ran MiXCR for clone calling and kept in-frame beta chains. Rows are combined by CDR3 protein, so each entry shows the most common genes and DNA. This sample is represented by 150,000 to 250,000 distinct CDR3 sequences; 5.5% to 7% of them were singletons. Roughly 4.5% of the sample rests with the top ten. The treatment or condition tag for this specimen amounts to: allogeneic hematopoietic cell transplantation with graft depleted of TCRalphabeta T cells and CD19 B cells.

The material sequenced was PBMCs, taken before TCRalphabeta/CD19-depleted stem cell transplant. All receptors come from a girl under three years old with combined immunodeficiency, due to receive a stem cell transplant.

This clonotype occurred many times. The V gene is TRBV2, the J gene TRBJ2-7; no definite D call. CDR3 length: 14 amino acids. V was trimmed by 1 base and J by 0 bases, leaving 7 bases between them. CDR1 is SNHLY and CDR2 is FYNNEI in the germline V gene. CDR3 in amino acids: CASSEDQSSYEQYF. CDR3 bases: TGTGCCAGCAGTGAAGACCAGTCCTCCTACGAGCAGTACTTC.

This clonotype was observed many times. The chain joins TRBV21-1 to TRBJ2-1; TRBD1, as called in the table, went unchecked against the DNA. TRBV21-1 counts as a pseudogene. This CDR3 has 14 residues. The CDR3, as DNA: TGTGCCAGCAGCTTAGGGACAGGGGGTTACGAGCAGTTCTTC. This gives the protein CASSLGTGGYEQFF.

This clonotype was counted ten times or more. The chain joins TRBV28 to TRBJ2-3; 7 nucleotides align to TRBD2. V trimming: 2 bases; J trimming: 0 bases; junction bases outside the gene matches: 14. Germline CDR1 reads MDHEN; CDR2 reads SYDVKM. CDR3 length: 19 amino acids. CDR3 region: CASSLGLAALKASTDTQYF. DNA for the CDR3: TGTGCCAGCAGTTTAGGGCTAGCGGCACTCAAAGCTAGCACAGATACGCAGTATTTT.